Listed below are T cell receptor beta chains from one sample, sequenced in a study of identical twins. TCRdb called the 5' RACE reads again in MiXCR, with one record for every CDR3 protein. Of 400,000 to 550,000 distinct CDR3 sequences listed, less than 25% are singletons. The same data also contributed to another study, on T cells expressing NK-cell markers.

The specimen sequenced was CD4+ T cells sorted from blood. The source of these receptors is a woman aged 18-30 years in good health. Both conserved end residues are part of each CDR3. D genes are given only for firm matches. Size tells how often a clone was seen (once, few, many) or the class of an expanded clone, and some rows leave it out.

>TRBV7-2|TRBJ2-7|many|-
TGTGCCAGCAGCCTCACTAGCTCCTACGAGCAGTACTTC
CASSLTSSYEQYF
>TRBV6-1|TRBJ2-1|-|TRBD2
TGTGCCAGCATGAAGGGCGGGACTAGTATCAATGAGCAGTTCTTC
CASMKGGTSINEQFF
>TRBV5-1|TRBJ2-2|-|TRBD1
TGCGCCAGCAGCTCGGACAGGGGGAACACCGGGGAGCTGTTTTTT
CASSSDRGNTGELFF
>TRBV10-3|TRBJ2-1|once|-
TGTGCCATCAGAAACTTGTCTTACAATGAGCAGTTCTTC
CAIRNLSYNEQFF
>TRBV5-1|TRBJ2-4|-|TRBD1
TGCGCCAGCAGCCCGGACAGGGTGGGGGACATTCAGTACTTC
CASSPDRVGDIQYF
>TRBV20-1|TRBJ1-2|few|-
TGCAGTGCCCGTAGATCACCAGCTAACTATGGCTACACCTTC
CSARRSPANYGYTF
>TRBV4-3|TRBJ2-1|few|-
TGCGCCAGCAGCCAAGTCGGTGCTAGCTCCTACAATGAGCAGTTCTTC
CASSQVGASSYNEQFF
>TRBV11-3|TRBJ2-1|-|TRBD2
TGTGCCAGCAGCTTATCTGGCGGGACGGCCGGGGGGGAGCAGTTCTTC
CASSLSGGTAGGEQFF
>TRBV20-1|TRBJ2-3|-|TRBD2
TGCAGTGCTAGTGGACTAGCGGGACTTCCAGATACGCAGTATTTT
CSASGLAGLPDTQYF
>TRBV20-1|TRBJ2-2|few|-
TGCAGTGCTAGAGATCTGATGGGAAACACCGGGGAGCTGTTTTTT
CSARDLMGNTGELFF
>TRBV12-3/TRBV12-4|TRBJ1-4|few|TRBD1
TGTGCCAGCAGGGGACAGGGTTTCGAAAAACTGTTTTTT
CASRGQGFEKLFF
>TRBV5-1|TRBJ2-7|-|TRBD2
TGCGCCAGCAGCTCTCAGCGGGGGGACTACGAGCAGTACTTC
CASSSQRGDYEQYF
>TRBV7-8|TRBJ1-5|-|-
TGTGCCAGCGGCGTGGAAGGGGGTCAGCCCCAGCATTTT
CASGVEGGQPQHF
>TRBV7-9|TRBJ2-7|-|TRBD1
TGTGCCAGCAGCCCCTACGGGACAGGCGCTCCGCAGTACTTC
CASSPYGTGAPQYF
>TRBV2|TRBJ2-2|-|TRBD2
TGTGCCAGCAGTGACGGGGGGGTTACCGGGGAGCTGTTTTTT
CASSDGGVTGELFF
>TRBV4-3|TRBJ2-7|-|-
TGCGCCAGCAGCCAAGAGAGGGCTGCTAGACCTTACGAGCAGTACTTC
CASSQERAARPYEQYF
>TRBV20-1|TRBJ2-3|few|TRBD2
TGCAGTGCTAGTGTTGGGCTAGCGGAGAATACGCAGTATTTT
CSASVGLAENTQYF
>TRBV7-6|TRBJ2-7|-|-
TGTGCCAGCAGCCGGGCCGGGGGGCCTCCCTACGAGCAGTACTTC
CASSRAGGPPYEQYF
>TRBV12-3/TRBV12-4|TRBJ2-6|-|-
TGTGCCAGCAGGGACAGTGGGTACTCTGGGGCCAACGTCCTGACTTTC
CASRDSGYSGANVLTF
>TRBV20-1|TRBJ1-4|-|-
TGCAGTGCTAGTGGGCAGTTTAGTGGGGCTAATGAAAAACTGTTTTTT
CSASGQFSGANEKLFF
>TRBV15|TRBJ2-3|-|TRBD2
TGTGCCACCAGCAGAGACAAAGCGGGGGGGAGCACAGATACGCAGTATTTT
CATSRDKAGGSTDTQYF
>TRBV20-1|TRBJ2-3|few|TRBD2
TGCAGTGCTAGCCAACTAGCGGGGGTCACAGATACGCAGTATTTT
CSASQLAGVTDTQYF
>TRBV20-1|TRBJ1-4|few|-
TGCAGTGCTATCCAGTCAACTAATGAAAAACTGTTTTTT
CSAIQSTNEKLFF
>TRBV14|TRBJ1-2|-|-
TGTGCCAGCAGCCAGGGCGGGGTACGATATGGCTACACCTTC
CASSQGGVRYGYTF
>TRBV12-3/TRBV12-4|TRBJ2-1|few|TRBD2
TGTGCCTGCAATCCGGGACTAGCGGGAGGGCGAGGACTCTCTGAGCAGTTCTTC
CACNPGLAGGRGLSEQFF
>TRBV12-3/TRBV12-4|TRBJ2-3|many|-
TGTGCCAGCAGATTCTCTTGGGGGGCAGATACGCAGTATTTT
CASRFSWGADTQYF
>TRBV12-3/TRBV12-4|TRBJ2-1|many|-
TGTGCCAGCAGTTTAGGAAGGGGGCAGTTCTTC
CASSLGRGQFF
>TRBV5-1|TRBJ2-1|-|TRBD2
TGCGCCAGCAGCTTGGTTTTGACTAGCGACACCAATGAGCAGTTCTTC
CASSLVLTSDTNEQFF
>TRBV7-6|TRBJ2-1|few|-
TGTGCCAGCAACAAAGACCGTCGACATAGGGGCTACAATGAGCAGTTCTTC
CASNKDRRHRGYNEQFF
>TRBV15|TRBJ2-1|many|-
TGTGCCACCAGCAGAGATCCCGTGTACAATGAGCAGTTCTTC
CATSRDPVYNEQFF
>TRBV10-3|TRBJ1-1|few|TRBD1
TGTGCCATCAGTGGGACAGGCTCGGGCACTGAAGCTTTCTTT
CAISGTGSGTEAFF
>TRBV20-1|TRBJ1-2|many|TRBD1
TGCAGTGCTATCAACAGGGGAAGGGATGGCTACACCTTC
CSAINRGRDGYTF
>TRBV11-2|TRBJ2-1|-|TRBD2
TGTGCCAGCAGCCGGAACACCAATCCTCTAGCGGGGGACCTCTTTCGGCAGTTCTTC
CASSRNTNPLAGDLFRQFF
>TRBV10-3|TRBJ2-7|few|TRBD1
TGTGCCGGAGGGCCGGGACAGGGGGCCTACGAGCAGTACTTC
CAGGPGQGAYEQYF
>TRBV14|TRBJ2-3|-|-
TGTGCCAGCAGCCAAGACTGGGCCGGGACAACAATGTATTTT
CASSQDWAGTTMYF
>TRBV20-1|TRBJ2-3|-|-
TGCAGTGCTCGGGACTCGATGAGGACAGATACGCAGTATTTT
CSARDSMRTDTQYF
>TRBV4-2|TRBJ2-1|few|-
TGTGCCAGCAGCCAAGAGGACAGTAGCAATGAGCAGTTCTTC
CASSQEDSSNEQFF
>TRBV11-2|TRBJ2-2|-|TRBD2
TGTGCCAGCAGCTTTCGGACTAGCGGGGGTAACACCGGGGAGCTGTTTTTT
CASSFRTSGGNTGELFF
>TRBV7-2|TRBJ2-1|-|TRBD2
TGTGCCAGCAGCCCGCAATGGGGGAGGGGCAATGAGCAGTTCTTC
CASSPQWGRGNEQFF
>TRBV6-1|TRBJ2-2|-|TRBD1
TGTGCCAGCTGCGGGACAGGGTTAAACAGGGAGCTGTTTTTT
CASCGTGLNRELFF
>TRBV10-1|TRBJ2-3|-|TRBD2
TGCGCCAGCAGTCCTTTGGGAGCGGGAGAGACAGATACGCAGTATTTT
CASSPLGAGETDTQYF
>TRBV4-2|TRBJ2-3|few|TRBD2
TGTGCCAGCAGCCAATCCTCCGGGACTAGCCTCACAGATACGCAGTATTTT
CASSQSSGTSLTDTQYF
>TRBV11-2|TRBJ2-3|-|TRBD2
TGTGCCAGTAGCGGGGGGCCTGCAGATACGCAGTATTTT
CASSGGPADTQYF
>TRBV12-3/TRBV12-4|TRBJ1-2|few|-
TGTGCCAGCAGAGGCGATGATGGCTACACCTTC
CASRGDDGYTF
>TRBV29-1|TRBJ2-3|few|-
TGCAGCTACTGGGGGGGGGGCCTCACAGATACGCAGTATTTT
CSYWGGGLTDTQYF
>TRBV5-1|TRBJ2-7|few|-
TGCGCCAGCAGCGGCCTGGGAGAGCAGTACTTC
CASSGLGEQYF
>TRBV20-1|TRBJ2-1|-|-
TGCAGTGCTAGATGGGGCTGGGGCCGGAATGAGCAGTTCTTC
CSARWGWGRNEQFF
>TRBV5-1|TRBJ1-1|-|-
TGCGCCAGCAGCTTGGGAGTCCGGGGGGGCTTTGAAGCTTTCTTT
CASSLGVRGGFEAFF
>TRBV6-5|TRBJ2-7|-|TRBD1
TGTGCCAGCAGTTACTCGATGGACAGGGCGGTCCACGAGCAGTACTTC
CASSYSMDRAVHEQYF
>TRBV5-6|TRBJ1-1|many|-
TGTGCCAGCAGCTCCCGTGGGGCAGTCGGGAACACTGAAGCTTTCTTT
CASSSRGAVGNTEAFF
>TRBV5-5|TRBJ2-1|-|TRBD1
TGTGCCAGCAGCCCGTCCGGGACAGGGTATGGACATGAGCAGTTCTTC
CASSPSGTGYGHEQFF
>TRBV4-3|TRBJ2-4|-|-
TGCGCCAGCAGCCAAGAAATCAGCGCCTTGGGGAACATTCAGTACTTC
CASSQEISALGNIQYF
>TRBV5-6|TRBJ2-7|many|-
TGTGCCAGCAGCTTCCCGGAACGGAAAGGCTACGAGCAGTACTTC
CASSFPERKGYEQYF
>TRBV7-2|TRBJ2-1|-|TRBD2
TGTGCCAGCAGCTTAGCGGTAATGTCGGGAGGGCCGGGTGAGCAGTTCTTC
CASSLAVMSGGPGEQFF
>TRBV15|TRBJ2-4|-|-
TGTGCCACCAGCGGCGGACTAGCCAAAAACATTCAGTACTTC
CATSGGLAKNIQYF
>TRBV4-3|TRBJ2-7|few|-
TGCGCCAGCAGCCAATCCGACCCGGTCGGCGAGCAGTACTTC
CASSQSDPVGEQYF
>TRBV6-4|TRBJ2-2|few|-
TGTGCCAGCCGGCCTGGGGTAGCGAACACCGGGGAGCTGTTTTTT
CASRPGVANTGELFF
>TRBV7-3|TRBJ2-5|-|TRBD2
TGTGCCAGCAGCCCCCGACTAGCGGGGGGCCATCCACAAGAGACCCAGTACTTC
CASSPRLAGGHPQETQYF
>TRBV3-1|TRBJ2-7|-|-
TGTGCCAGCAGCCATGCGGCGGGTTCCTACGAGCAGTACTTC
CASSHAAGSYEQYF